Listed below are T cell receptor beta chains from one sample, sequenced in a study of shared clonotypes between healthy human individuals. Only in-frame clones appear in the TCRdb table, and some are missing; sequencing was by immunoSEQ multiplex PCR. The top ten clones hold roughly 1.1% of a sample with roughly 2 million clones, about 94% of them seen once. Sequencing input: naive CD8+ T cells sorted from blood. Source of these receptors: a young man in good health. The CDR3 runs from the conserved cysteine through the conserved F or W. The D gene is left open where the match is weak. Part of the rows lack a size; the others show once, few, many or a class for expanded clones.

cdr3_length: 13; j_call: TRBJ2-7; clone_size: -; v_call: TRBV27; d_call: TRBD1; cdr3_aa: CASAQGNSYEQYF; cdr3_nt: TGTGCCAGCGCACAGGGGAACTCCTACGAGCAGTACTTC
cdr3_length: 17; j_call: TRBJ2-1; clone_size: -; v_call: TRBV7-9; d_call: TRBD2; cdr3_aa: CASSPAVASGDYNEQFF; cdr3_nt: TGTGCCAGCAGCCCCGCGGTGGCTAGCGGGGACTACAATGAGCAGTTCTTC
cdr3_length: 15; j_call: TRBJ2-5; clone_size: once; v_call: TRBV2; d_call: -; cdr3_aa: CASSEGTGFQETQYF; cdr3_nt: TGTGCCAGCAGTGAAGGAACAGGGTTCCAAGAGACCCAGTACTTC
cdr3_length: 14; j_call: TRBJ2-7; clone_size: -; v_call: TRBV6-5; d_call: TRBD2; cdr3_aa: CASSPGGESSEQYF; cdr3_nt: TGTGCCAGCAGCCCGGGGGGGGAGTCCAGCGAGCAGTACTTC
cdr3_length: 14; j_call: TRBJ2-1; clone_size: -; v_call: TRBV6-5; d_call: TRBD2; cdr3_aa: CASSAGEGSNEQFF; cdr3_nt: TGTGCCAGCAGTGCGGGAGAGGGGAGCAATGAGCAGTTCTTC
cdr3_length: 16; j_call: TRBJ1-5; clone_size: -; v_call: TRBV6-6; d_call: -; cdr3_aa: CASSYRTEYSNQPQHF; cdr3_nt: TGTGCCAGCAGTTACAGGACAGAGTATAGCAATCAGCCCCAGCATTTT
cdr3_length: 14; j_call: TRBJ2-2; clone_size: -; v_call: TRBV6-5; d_call: -; cdr3_aa: CASSSGQNTGELFF; cdr3_nt: TGTGCCAGCAGTTCGGGACAGAACACCGGGGAGCTGTTTTTT
cdr3_length: 16; j_call: TRBJ2-7; clone_size: -; v_call: TRBV4-1; d_call: TRBD2; cdr3_aa: CASSQGSLAGVYEQYF; cdr3_nt: TGCGCCAGCAGCCAAGGGTCACTAGCGGGAGTATACGAGCAGTACTTC
cdr3_length: 13; j_call: TRBJ2-2; clone_size: -; v_call: TRBV7-2; d_call: -; cdr3_aa: CASSLVETGELFF; cdr3_nt: TGTGCCAGCAGCTTAGTAGAAACCGGGGAGCTGTTTTTT
cdr3_length: 13; j_call: TRBJ2-7; clone_size: -; v_call: TRBV6-1; d_call: TRBD1; cdr3_aa: CASRDRLSYEQYF; cdr3_nt: TGTGCCAGCCGGGACAGACTTTCCTACGAGCAGTACTTC
cdr3_length: 16; j_call: TRBJ2-7; clone_size: -; v_call: TRBV27; d_call: -; cdr3_aa: CASSLSGRDAYYEQYF; cdr3_nt: TGTGCCAGCAGTTTATCGGGTAGGGACGCTTACTACGAGCAGTACTTC
cdr3_length: 20; j_call: TRBJ1-5; clone_size: -; v_call: TRBV28; d_call: TRBD1; cdr3_aa: CASSSSSIQIMDRANQPQHF; cdr3_nt: TGTGCCAGCAGTTCTTCTTCTATCCAGATAATGGACAGGGCCAATCAGCCCCAGCATTTT
cdr3_length: 13; j_call: TRBJ1-5; clone_size: -; v_call: TRBV15; d_call: -; cdr3_aa: CATSLYYDQPQHF; cdr3_nt: TGTGCCACCAGCCTTTATTACGATCAGCCCCAGCATTTT
cdr3_length: 13; j_call: TRBJ2-1; clone_size: -; v_call: TRBV15; d_call: TRBD1; cdr3_aa: CATLDRAYNEQFF; cdr3_nt: TGTGCCACCCTTGACAGGGCCTACAATGAGCAGTTCTTC
cdr3_length: 16; j_call: TRBJ2-1; clone_size: -; v_call: TRBV6-6; d_call: -; cdr3_aa: CASSYSIQEGLDEQFF; cdr3_nt: TGTGCCAGCAGTTACTCGATCCAGGAGGGGTTGGATGAGCAGTTCTTC
cdr3_length: 14; j_call: TRBJ1-2; clone_size: once; v_call: TRBV5-1; d_call: -; cdr3_aa: CASSLDRVNYGYTF; cdr3_nt: TGCGCCAGCAGCTTGGACAGGGTTAACTATGGCTACACCTTC
cdr3_length: 14; j_call: TRBJ1-6; clone_size: -; v_call: TRBV5-1; d_call: TRBD1; cdr3_aa: CASSPWDSNSPLHF; cdr3_nt: TGCGCCAGCAGCCCATGGGACAGTAATTCACCCCTCCACTTT
cdr3_length: 14; j_call: TRBJ1-2; clone_size: -; v_call: TRBV13; d_call: -; cdr3_aa: CASSFPTANYGYTF; cdr3_nt: TGTGCCAGCAGTTTCCCCACGGCTAACTATGGCTACACCTTC
cdr3_length: 16; j_call: TRBJ2-7; clone_size: -; v_call: TRBV13; d_call: -; cdr3_aa: CASSPQRTRFAYEQYF; cdr3_nt: TGTGCCAGCAGCCCGCAGAGGACGCGTTTCGCCTACGAGCAGTACTTC
cdr3_length: 12; j_call: TRBJ1-1; clone_size: -; v_call: TRBV13; d_call: -; cdr3_aa: CASSTVGTEAFF; cdr3_nt: TGTGCCAGCAGCACAGTGGGAACTGAAGCTTTCTTT
cdr3_length: 10; j_call: TRBJ1-1; clone_size: -; v_call: TRBV30; d_call: -; cdr3_aa: CANEGTEAFF; cdr3_nt: TGTGCCAACGAGGGGACTGAAGCTTTCTTT
cdr3_length: 16; j_call: TRBJ2-2; clone_size: -; v_call: TRBV7-2; d_call: -; cdr3_aa: CASSLQGGDITGELFF; cdr3_nt: TGTGCCAGCAGCCTACAAGGCGGGGACATCACCGGGGAGCTGTTTTTT
cdr3_length: 15; j_call: TRBJ1-2; clone_size: once; v_call: TRBV15; d_call: -; cdr3_aa: CATSRGGTFNYGYTF; cdr3_nt: TGTGCCACCAGCAGAGGTGGGACCTTCAACTATGGCTACACCTTC
cdr3_length: 16; j_call: TRBJ2-7; clone_size: -; v_call: TRBV4-1; d_call: -; cdr3_aa: CASSQSGLLGSYEQYF; cdr3_nt: TGCGCCAGCAGCCAATCCGGACTTCTAGGCTCCTACGAGCAGTACTTC
cdr3_length: 15; j_call: TRBJ2-5; clone_size: -; v_call: TRBV9; d_call: TRBD2; cdr3_aa: CASTLAGGQYETQYF; cdr3_nt: TGTGCCAGCACGTTAGCGGGGGGGCAATATGAGACCCAGTACTTC
cdr3_length: 13; j_call: TRBJ1-2; clone_size: -; v_call: TRBV9; d_call: -; cdr3_aa: CASSDQVGNGYTF; cdr3_nt: TGTGCCAGCAGCGACCAGGTCGGCAATGGCTACACCTTC
cdr3_length: 13; j_call: TRBJ1-1; clone_size: -; v_call: TRBV7-9; d_call: -; cdr3_aa: CASSPPVGTEAFF; cdr3_nt: TGTGCCAGCAGCCCGCCGGTCGGAACTGAAGCTTTCTTT
cdr3_length: 14; j_call: TRBJ2-1; clone_size: -; v_call: TRBV6-5; d_call: -; cdr3_aa: CASQLEGPYNEQFF; cdr3_nt: TGTGCCAGCCAGCTTGAAGGACCCTACAATGAGCAGTTCTTC
cdr3_length: 12; j_call: TRBJ2-7; clone_size: -; v_call: TRBV13; d_call: -; cdr3_aa: CASSGQSYEQYF; cdr3_nt: TGTGCCAGCAGTGGACAGTCCTACGAGCAGTACTTC
cdr3_length: 19; j_call: TRBJ2-2; clone_size: -; v_call: TRBV21-1; d_call: -; cdr3_aa: CASSKEFRLAGANTGELFF; cdr3_nt: TGTGCCAGCAGCAAAGAATTCCGACTAGCGGGAGCGAACACCGGGGAGCTGTTTTTT
cdr3_length: 13; j_call: TRBJ2-1; clone_size: few; v_call: TRBV5-6; d_call: TRBD1; cdr3_aa: CASSVGQGDEQFF; cdr3_nt: TGTGCCAGCAGCGTCGGACAGGGCGATGAGCAGTTCTTC
cdr3_length: 18; j_call: TRBJ1-1; clone_size: -; v_call: TRBV7-2; d_call: TRBD1; cdr3_aa: CASSLARDRGQRNTEAFF; cdr3_nt: TGTGCCAGCAGCTTAGCGCGGGACAGGGGTCAACGGAACACTGAAGCTTTCTTT
cdr3_length: 15; j_call: TRBJ1-6; clone_size: few; v_call: TRBV6-5; d_call: -; cdr3_aa: CASSGQPDSGSPLHF; cdr3_nt: TGTGCCAGCAGTGGACAACCTGATTCAGGTTCACCCCTCCACTTT
cdr3_length: 14; j_call: TRBJ2-2; clone_size: -; v_call: TRBV7-8; d_call: -; cdr3_aa: CASSVLGSTGELFF; cdr3_nt: TGTGCCAGCAGCGTACTAGGTTCCACCGGGGAGCTGTTTTTT
cdr3_length: 15; j_call: TRBJ2-3; clone_size: -; v_call: TRBV7-2; d_call: -; cdr3_aa: CASSLSIVSADTQYF; cdr3_nt: TGTGCCAGCAGCTTAAGCATCGTTAGCGCCGATACGCAGTATTTT
cdr3_length: 15; j_call: TRBJ2-7; clone_size: -; v_call: TRBV4-3; d_call: TRBD1; cdr3_aa: CASSQEWTGTYEQYF; cdr3_nt: TGCGCCAGCAGCCAAGAGTGGACAGGGACCTACGAGCAGTACTTC
cdr3_length: 13; j_call: TRBJ2-7; clone_size: -; v_call: TRBV28; d_call: -; cdr3_aa: CASSPTGEGEQYF; cdr3_nt: TGTGCCAGCTCCCCCACAGGGGAGGGCGAGCAGTACTTC
cdr3_length: 16; j_call: TRBJ2-3; clone_size: once; v_call: TRBV7-2; d_call: TRBD2; cdr3_aa: CAGSGTSGIITDTQYF; cdr3_nt: TGTGCCGGGTCCGGGACTAGCGGGATTATCACAGATACGCAGTATTTT
cdr3_length: 15; j_call: TRBJ2-7; clone_size: few; v_call: TRBV11-2; d_call: TRBD1; cdr3_aa: CASSLVTGATYEQYF; cdr3_nt: TGTGCCAGCAGCTTAGTAACAGGGGCTACCTACGAGCAGTACTTC
cdr3_length: 13; j_call: TRBJ2-5; clone_size: -; v_call: TRBV7-9; d_call: -; cdr3_aa: CASSPQQGETQYF; cdr3_nt: TGTGCCAGCAGCCCACAGCAAGGAGAGACCCAGTACTTC
cdr3_length: 14; j_call: TRBJ1-1; clone_size: -; v_call: TRBV2; d_call: TRBD1; cdr3_aa: CASSELAGGTEAFF; cdr3_nt: TGTGCCAGCAGTGAGTTGGCAGGGGGCACTGAAGCTTTCTTT
cdr3_length: 16; j_call: TRBJ2-5; clone_size: -; v_call: TRBV7-2; d_call: -; cdr3_aa: CASSSRAGEGQETQYF; cdr3_nt: TGTGCCAGCAGCTCCCGGGCAGGGGAAGGCCAAGAGACCCAGTACTTC
cdr3_length: 14; j_call: TRBJ2-7; clone_size: -; v_call: TRBV6-5; d_call: TRBD1; cdr3_aa: CASSYGQGGYEQYF; cdr3_nt: TGTGCCAGCAGTTACGGACAGGGTGGCTACGAGCAGTACTTC
cdr3_length: 12; j_call: TRBJ2-7; clone_size: -; v_call: TRBV19; d_call: -; cdr3_aa: CASSFGDAEQYF; cdr3_nt: TGTGCCAGTAGTTTTGGGGACGCGGAGCAGTACTTC
cdr3_length: 15; j_call: TRBJ1-2; clone_size: -; v_call: TRBV2; d_call: TRBD1; cdr3_aa: CASSGEGGLNYGYTF; cdr3_nt: TGTGCCAGCAGCGGGGAAGGGGGCCTTAACTATGGCTACACCTTC
cdr3_length: 15; j_call: TRBJ2-7; clone_size: -; v_call: TRBV4-1; d_call: -; cdr3_aa: CASSPARVIGGEQYF; cdr3_nt: TGCGCCAGCAGCCCGGCGAGGGTAATAGGCGGCGAGCAGTACTTC
cdr3_length: 16; j_call: TRBJ2-3; clone_size: -; v_call: TRBV2; d_call: -; cdr3_aa: CASSGRALGATDTQYF; cdr3_nt: TGTGCCAGCAGTGGGCGGGCCTTAGGGGCCACAGATACGCAGTATTTT
cdr3_length: 15; j_call: TRBJ2-3; clone_size: -; v_call: TRBV27; d_call: -; cdr3_aa: CASSLDVTSTDTQYF; cdr3_nt: TGTGCCAGCAGTTTGGACGTCACTAGCACAGATACGCAGTATTTT
cdr3_length: 14; j_call: TRBJ1-4; clone_size: -; v_call: TRBV25-1; d_call: -; cdr3_aa: CASSELGGIEKLFF; cdr3_nt: TGTGCCAGCAGTGAACTCGGAGGGATTGAAAAACTGTTTTTT
cdr3_length: 13; j_call: TRBJ2-7; clone_size: -; v_call: TRBV27; d_call: -; cdr3_aa: CASSFRFSYEQYF; cdr3_nt: TGTGCCAGCAGTTTCCGTTTCTCTTACGAGCAGTACTTC
cdr3_length: 17; j_call: TRBJ2-7; clone_size: -; v_call: TRBV5-6; d_call: TRBD2; cdr3_aa: CASSPLGSGGTDYEQYF; cdr3_nt: TGTGCCAGCAGCCCCCTGGGTAGCGGGGGGACCGACTACGAGCAGTACTTC
cdr3_length: 14; j_call: TRBJ2-7; clone_size: -; v_call: TRBV6-5; d_call: -; cdr3_aa: CASSYGGEQHEQYF; cdr3_nt: TGTGCCAGCAGTTACGGCGGGGAGCAACACGAGCAGTACTTC
cdr3_length: 16; j_call: TRBJ2-2; clone_size: -; v_call: TRBV18; d_call: -; cdr3_aa: CASSPVSGANTGELFF; cdr3_nt: TGTGCCAGCTCACCAGTTTCCGGGGCGAACACCGGGGAGCTGTTTTTT
cdr3_length: 13; j_call: TRBJ1-2; clone_size: -; v_call: TRBV6-5; d_call: -; cdr3_aa: CASSLELLGGYTF; cdr3_nt: TGTGCCAGCAGCCTAGAGCTGCTAGGAGGCTACACCTTC